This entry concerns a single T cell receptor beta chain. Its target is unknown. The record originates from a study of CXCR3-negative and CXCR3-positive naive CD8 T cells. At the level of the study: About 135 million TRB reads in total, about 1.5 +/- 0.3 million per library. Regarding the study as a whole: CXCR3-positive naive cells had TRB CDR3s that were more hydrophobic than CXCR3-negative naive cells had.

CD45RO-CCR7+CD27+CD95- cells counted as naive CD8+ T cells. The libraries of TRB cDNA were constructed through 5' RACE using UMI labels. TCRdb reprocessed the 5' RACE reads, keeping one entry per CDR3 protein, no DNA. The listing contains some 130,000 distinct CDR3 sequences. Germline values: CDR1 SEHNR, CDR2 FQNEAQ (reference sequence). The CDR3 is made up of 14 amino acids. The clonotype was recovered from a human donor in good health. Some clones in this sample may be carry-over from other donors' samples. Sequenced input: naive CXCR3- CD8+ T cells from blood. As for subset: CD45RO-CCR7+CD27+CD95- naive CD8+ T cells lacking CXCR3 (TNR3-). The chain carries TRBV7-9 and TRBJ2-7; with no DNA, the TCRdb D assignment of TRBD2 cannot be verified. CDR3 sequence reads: CASSSVAGVGEQYF.